The 2 T cell receptor beta chains reported below all come from one sample, sequenced in a study of OX40 agonist ivuxolimab in advanced cancers. Sequencing used immunoSEQ multiplex PCR; TCRdb keeps in-frame clones, though not all of them. The sample includes some 70,000 clones, around 93% seen only once; the top ten take approximately 1%. The specimen comprised CD4+ or CD8+ T cells sorted from blood, sampled in a trial of the OX40 agonist ivuxolimab. Receptors were obtained from an adult with an advanced solid tumor such as melanoma, head and neck, liver or kidney cancer.

The chain combines TRBV5-1 with TRBJ2-2; 7 bases fit TRBD1. V was pared by 4 bases and J by 7 bases, with 13 bases of the junction left unmatched. The CDR3 totals 16 residues. In germline, CDR1 is SGHRS, CDR2 YFSETQ. The CDR3 DNA reads as TGCGCCAGCAGCGAGAGAGGACAGGCGGCGGACGGGGAGCTGTTTTTT. Translated: CASSERGQAADGELFF. The entire variable domain, with the rest obtained from reference TRBV5-1 and TRBJ2-2, is as follows: KAGVTQTPRYLIKTRGQQVTLSCSPISGHRSVSWYQQTPGQGLQFLFEYFSETQRNKGNFPGRFSGRQFSNSRSEMNVSTLELGDSALYLCASSERGQAADGELFFGEGSRLTVL.

V is TRBV11-1 and J is TRBJ2-1; possibly TRBD1 for D (6 bases). The germline gives CDR1 SGHAT, CDR2 FQDESV (reference sequence). The CDR3 extends over 17 amino acids. Trimming took 0 bases from V and 2 from J, leaving 14 bases between them. CDR3 loop: CASSLAGRQATYNEQFF. Written as DNA, the CDR3 is TGTGCCAGCAGCTTAGCAGGTCGACAGGCTACCTACAATGAGCAGTTCTTC.